This TCR beta chain stems from a study of blood T cell repertoires in COVID-19. Study-level information: There were acute and convalescent COVID-19 samples, and they came from the United States, Italy and Spain. In each case, the material was cDNA or gDNA derived from T cells, B-cell-depleted T cells, or PBMCs.

This clone is a singleton in its sample. Germline is not matched at one junction end, which may reflect a read error. In the original workflow: Amplifying reference gene primers gave estimates of nucleated cell counts. Using immunoSEQ multiplex PCR, the repertoire was profiled, and TCRdb retains in-frame clones only, with some absent. The V and J calls and the clone size are those of that table, but D and trimming were determined from the DNA. The sample lists 100,000 to 150,000 clones; around 89% were seen once. This CDR3 spans 13 amino acids. Looked up from germline, CDR1 is MNHEY and CDR2 is SVGAGI.

The material sequenced was peripheral blood. This clonotype originated in a man aged 45-65 years with acute or convalescent COVID-19. The V and J genes are TRBV6-5 and TRBJ1-2; D is possibly TRBD1 (6 bases). CDR3 in DNA: TGTGCCAGCACTTTGGACAGATCACTCTTCGCCGTCTTC. It codes for CASTLDRSLFAVF.